This TCR beta chain was retrieved from a study of cytomegalovirus exposure and HLA in healthy donors. Study-wide background: About 82 million unique TCRs from HLA-typed donors were held in an early release of data. Study-level results: DRB1 had the most TCR associations and HLA-C the fewest, a later analysis found, with rates varying by HLA locus.

Samples came from healthy bone marrow donors. CDR1 is MNHEY and CDR2 is SMNVEV in the germline V gene (reference sequence). This CDR3 has 21 amino acids. The ends lost 3 bases at V and 4 bases at J; junction bases unmatched: 21. As to this clone: Its target is unknown.

PCR used 60 Vbeta primers and 13 Jbeta primers. The data were produced by immunoSEQ multiplex PCR, yet TCRdb's version contains in-frame clones alone and is incomplete. The top ten clones hold more than 3.5% of a sample with 81,000 or so clones, 65% to 80% of them seen once. The chain couples TRBV27 to TRBJ2-6; TRBD1 agrees at 7 bases. This TCR derives from a man in his 60s in good health and CMV-seronegative. Material: PBMCs. CDR3 sequence: CASSLLAPRQGSTRGANVLTF. CDR3 nucleotide sequence: TGTGCCAGCAGTTTGCTCGCCCCCCGACAGGGTTCTACTCGAGGGGCCAACGTCCTGACTTTC.